The 14 T cell receptor beta chains reported below all come from one sample, sequenced in a study of cytomegalovirus exposure and HLA in healthy donors. Researchers ran the PCR with 60 Vbeta and 13 Jbeta primers. TCRdb keeps only in-frame clones here, not all; method: immunoSEQ multiplex PCR. The sample records around 150,000 clones, more than 70% being singletons. The source material was PBMCs. These receptors were obtained from a man aged 60 to 69 in good health and CMV-seronegative.

The chain couples TRBV7-2 to TRBJ2-1; 8 nucleotides align to TRBD1. V shed 6 bases and J 1 base; nucleotides not matched to a gene: 5. The length of the CDR3 is 15 residues. The germline V gene encodes CDR1 SGHTA and CDR2 FQGNSA. The chain's CDR3 is CASRQDRDSYNEQFF. The CDR3 coding sequence is TGTGCCAGCAGACAGGACAGGGATTCCTACAATGAGCAGTTCTTC.

The J gene is TRBJ2-3, the V gene TRBV9; 12 bases are a match to TRBD2. Germline CDR1 and CDR2: SGDLS and YYNGEE. This CDR3 region has 16 residues. The trim removed 3 bases at V and 0 bases at J, leaving 2 bases unmatched. CDR3 loop: CASSGTSGVSTDTQYF. In DNA, the CDR3 is TGTGCCAGCAGCGGGACTAGCGGGGTTAGCACAGATACGCAGTATTTT. The variable domain in full, with the rest retrieved from reference TRBV9 and TRBJ2-3, is DSGVTQTPKHLITATGQRVTLRCSPRSGDLSVYWYQQSLDQGLQFLIQYYNGEERAKGNILERFSAQQFPDLHSELNLSSLELGDSALYFCASSGTSGVSTDTQYFGPGTRLTVL.

This chain uses TRBV6-5 with TRBJ2-5, with TRBD1 identical over 9 bases. The CDR3 contains 15 residues. The J segment lost 4 bases and the V segment lost 5 bases, leaving 8 bases of the junction unmatched. Germline V gene sequence: CDR1 MNHEY, CDR2 SVGAGI. CDR3: CASSRWGTGTETQYF. CDR3 sequence (DNA): TGTGCCAGCAGTCGATGGGGGACAGGGACAGAGACCCAGTACTTC.

V usage is TRBV19 and J usage is TRBJ1-4, with 7 bases aligning to TRBD1. CDR1 LNHDA and CDR2 SQIVND come from the germline V gene (reference sequence). Losses at the gene ends were 7 bases for V and 8 bases for J; bases not matched to a gene: 13. CDR3 length: 15 amino acids. This CDR3 reads CASTDTGVREEKLFF. DNA of the CDR3: TGTGCCAGTACCGATACAGGGGTGAGGGAAGAAAAACTGTTTTTT.

This clone has more than one count but fewer than ten. The rearrangement uses TRBV19 and TRBJ2-6, with D unresolved. Deletions cut 1 base from V and 1 base from J, with 8 bases between. Germline-derived CDR1 and CDR2 are LNHDA and SQIVND (reference sequence). The CDR3 covers 16 residues. CDR3 sequence (DNA): TGTGCCAGTAGTATAGGCAGGTCTTCTGGGGCCAACGTCCTGACTTTC. This gives the protein CASSIGRSSGANVLTF. Full variable domain (missing parts from reference TRBV19 and TRBJ2-6): DGGITQSPKYLFRKEGQNVTLSCEQNLNHDAMYWYRQDPGQGLRLIYYSQIVNDFQKGDIAEGYSVSREKKESFPLTVTSAQKNPTAFYLCASSIGRSSGANVLTFGAGSRLTVL.

CDR3 amino acids: CASSPSPLENTEAFF. CDR3 nucleotide sequence: TGTGCCAGCTCACCAAGCCCACTAGAGAACACTGAAGCTTTCTTT. The chain couples TRBV18 to TRBJ1-1; no clear D gene. The CDR3 runs to 15 residues. The germline CDR1 and CDR2 sequences are KGHSH and LQKENI. The V and J ends lost 2 bases and 1 base respectively, with 11 bases between them.

This clone was seen only a few times. The V gene is TRBV27, the J gene TRBJ1-1, with unresolved D. Germline CDR1 and CDR2: MNHEY and SMNVEV (reference sequence). This CDR3 region has 13 residues. V lost 3 bases and J lost 4, with 9 bases in between. The CDR3 loop is CASSFSESTEAFF. For the CDR3, the DNA is TGTGCCAGCAGTTTTAGTGAAAGCACTGAAGCTTTCTTT.

This chain connects TRBV7-8 to TRBJ1-1; D perhaps matches TRBD1 (6 bases). Between the trimmed V and J ends, which lost 7 bases and 4 bases, there was a span of 13 bases. From germline, CDR1 is SGHVS and CDR2 FQNEAQ. The CDR3 contains 13 residues. CDR3: CASNHGQSTEAFF. The CDR3, as DNA: TGTGCCAGCAACCATGGACAGAGCACTGAAGCTTTCTTT.

This chain joins TRBV15 and TRBJ2-1; tentative D call: TRBD1 (6 bases). The CDR3 has 13 amino acids. Trimming removed 7 bases at V and 3 bases at J, with 10 bases between. The V gene's germline CDR1 is LNHNV and CDR2 YYDKDF (reference sequence). The CDR3 nucleotides read TGTGCCACCAACCGAGGGGGCTACAATGAGCAGTTCTTC. Amino acids: CATNRGGYNEQFF.

This clone was seen a few times. V gene TRBV7-2 combines with J gene TRBJ2-7; 10 nucleotides line up with TRBD2. Germline V gives CDR1 SGHTA, CDR2 FQGNSA. The trim removed 5 bases at V and 0 bases at J, leaving 16 bases unmatched. The CDR3 contains 19 residues. CDR3 DNA sequence: TGTGCCAGCAGCGCACAAAGGATAGCGGGGGGTCCTCACTCCTACGAGCAGTACTTC. It encodes CASSAQRIAGGPHSYEQYF.

This chain uses TRBV4-3 with TRBJ2-7, with TRBD2 as a possible D gene (6 bases). The CDR3 runs 14 residues. Trimming pared 0 bases from V and 3 bases from J, leaving 9 bases between. Germline V lookup: CDR1 LGHNA, CDR2 YSLEER. The CDR3 protein is CASSQDGGSYEQYF. The CDR3 DNA reads TGCGCCAGCAGCCAAGATGGGGGGAGCTACGAGCAGTACTTC.

The gene calls are TRBV9 and TRBJ2-5; 8 bases agree with TRBD1. V was pared by 2 bases and J by 3 bases, with 15 bases of the junction left unmatched. The length of the CDR3 is 18 residues. Germline CDR1 is SGDLS and CDR2 is YYNGEE. The DNA for the CDR3 is TGTGCCAGCAGCGTCGGGACAGGATCGAGGGAAGGGGAAGAGACCCAGTACTTC. It translates to CASSVGTGSREGEETQYF.

This sequence joins TRBV9 and TRBJ2-1; D is undetermined. V lost 1 base, J lost 10 bases, and 21 bases lay in between. The CDR3 extends over 16 amino acids. Germline V lookup: CDR1 SGDLS, CDR2 YYNGEE. CDR3 nucleotide sequence: TGTGCCAGCAGCGTAATGGGCAAAGCCCGCAATTGGGAGCAGTTCTTC. This sequence encodes CASSVMGKARNWEQFF.

This clone was picked up a small number of times. In nucleotides, the CDR3 is TGTGCCAGCAGCTTGGGACAACTAACTAATGAAAAACTGTTTTTT. Translated, it gives CASSLGQLTNEKLFF. The chain carries TRBV7-2 and TRBJ1-4; D might be TRBD1 (6 bases). V was clipped by 3 bases and J by 1 base, with 9 bases between them. This CDR3 comprises 15 residues. Per the germline V gene, CDR1 is SGHTA and CDR2 is FQGNSA.